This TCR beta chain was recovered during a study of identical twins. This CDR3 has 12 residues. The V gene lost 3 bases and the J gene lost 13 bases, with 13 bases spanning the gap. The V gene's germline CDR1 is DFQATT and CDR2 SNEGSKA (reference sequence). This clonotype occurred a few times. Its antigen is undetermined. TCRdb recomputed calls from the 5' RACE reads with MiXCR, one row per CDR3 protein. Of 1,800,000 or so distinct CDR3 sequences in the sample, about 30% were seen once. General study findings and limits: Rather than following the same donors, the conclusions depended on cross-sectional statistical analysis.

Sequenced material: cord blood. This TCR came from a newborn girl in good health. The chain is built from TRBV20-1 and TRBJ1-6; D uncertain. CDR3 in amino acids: CSASRQGIPLHF. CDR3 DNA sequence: TGCAGTGCTAGCAGGCAAGGGATCCCCCTCCACTTT.